The 28 T cell receptor beta chains below come from one sample, sequenced in a study of early T cells in non-severe SARS-CoV-2 infection. TCRdb reprocessed the 5' RACE reads with MiXCR, giving one entry per CDR3 protein. The data contain 40,000 to 45,000 distinct CDR3 sequences, over 3.5% of them singletons. The specimen sequenced was whole blood. These receptors originate from an adult who was a healthcare worker with PCR-confirmed SARS-CoV-2 infection or an uninfected control (not recorded which).

V usage is TRBV9 and J usage is TRBJ2-3; TRBD2 is a possible D gene (6 bases). V was trimmed by 0 bases and J by 3 bases, leaving 11 bases between them. The CDR3 covers 15 residues. Germline values: CDR1 SGDLS, CDR2 YYNGEE. The CDR3 DNA reads TGTGCCAGCAGCGTAGGGCCTAGCGAGACAGATACGCAGTATTTT. Amino acids: CASSVGPSETDTQYF.

This clonotype appeared a few times. The rearrangement links TRBV27 to TRBJ2-7, with a tentative D call TRBD2 (5 bases). The germline CDR1 and CDR2 sequences are MNHEY and SMNVEV (reference sequence). This CDR3 has 12 residues. Trimming pared 10 bases from V and 0 bases from J, leaving 10 bases between. The CDR3 DNA is TGTGCCATCGAGGGTTTCTCCTACGAGCAGTACTTC. Translation gives CAIEGFSYEQYF.

This clonotype occurred a few times. The CDR3 nucleotides are TGTGCCAGCAGCCAAGATATGAGATCATACAATGAGCAGTTCTTC. Its protein is CASSQDMRSYNEQFF. The chain has TRBV7-2 and TRBJ2-1; no firm D call. CDR3 length: 15 residues. V lost 5 bases and J 4 bases, leaving 15 bases between the germline ends. Germline CDR1 reads SGHTA; CDR2 reads FQGNSA.

This clonotype was detected many times. The chain employs TRBV3-1 and TRBJ1-2; D call uncertain. CDR3 length: 12 amino acids. Germline values: CDR1 LGHDT, CDR2 YNNKEL (reference sequence). Trimming took off 2 bases at V and 6 bases at J, with 7 bases between the two ends. CDR3 coding DNA: TGTGCCAGCAGCCAAAATGGAGATGGCTACACCTTC. It yields the protein CASSQNGDGYTF. The full variable domain, in which reference TRBV3-1 and TRBJ1-2 provide the parts outside the CDR3, is DTAVSQTPKYLVTQMGNDKSIKCEQNLGHDTMYWYKQDSKKFLKIMFSYNNKELIINETVPNRFSPKSPDKAHLNLHINSLELGDSAVYFCASSQNGDGYTFGSGTRLTVV.

This clonotype has at least ten counts. The chain carries TRBV7-2 and TRBJ1-2, with D tentatively TRBD1 (6 bases). CDR3 length: 15 residues. Deletions cut 1 base from V and 4 bases from J, with 13 bases between. Germline values: CDR1 SGHTA, CDR2 FQGNSA. The CDR3 loop is CASSLDWTDRYGYTF. DNA for the CDR3: TGTGCCAGCAGCTTAGATTGGACAGACCGCTATGGCTACACCTTC.

This clonotype came up many times. The chain carries TRBV21-1 and TRBJ1-1; TRBD1, the table's D call, was not compared with the DNA. TRBV21-1 is reported as a pseudogene. The CDR3 runs to 12 residues. The CDR3 region has the DNA TGTGCCAGCAGCAAAGGGGAGGGACAGGGCTTCTTT. Translated, it gives CASSKGEGQGFF.

In this sample, this clonotype turned up many times. This rearrangement joins TRBV2 to TRBJ2-1, with D perhaps matching TRBD2 (7 bases). Germline V gives CDR1 SNHLY, CDR2 FYNNEI. The V and J ends lost 8 bases and 14 bases respectively, with 22 bases between them. This CDR3 is built from 13 residues. CDR3 in DNA: TGTGCCAGCCACCGTTTACCGGGGGGCGGGGAGTTCTTC. Residues: CASHRLPGGGEFF.

At least ten counts were recorded for this clonotype. The chain uses TRBV4-3 and TRBJ2-6, with no clear D. Germline V lookup: CDR1 LGHNA, CDR2 YSLEER. The CDR3 covers 15 residues. V lost 1 base and J 2 bases, leaving 6 bases between the germline ends. The CDR3 DNA follows: TGCGCCAGCAGCCAAGCCGGGCCTGGGGCCAACGTCCTGACTTTC. This sequence encodes CASSQAGPGANVLTF.

This clonotype was seen at least ten times. The chain carries TRBV20-1 and TRBJ1-6; D ambiguous. The CDR3 sequence is 14 residues long. The V gene's germline CDR1 is DFQATT and CDR2 SNEGSKA (reference sequence). V lost 2 bases, J lost 8 bases, and 13 bases lay in between. The CDR3 sequence is CSARYKGWDSPLHF. For the CDR3, the DNA is TGCAGTGCTAGATACAAGGGTTGGGATTCACCCCTCCACTTT.

This clonotype was recorded many times. The chain has TRBV7-3 and TRBJ1-1; D not certain. V lost 1 base to trimming and J lost 1 base, with 4 bases between them. CDR1 is SGHTA and CDR2 is FQGTGA in the germline V gene. The length of the CDR3 is 13 residues. The CDR3 here is CASSLMGNTEAFF. The CDR3, as DNA: TGTGCCAGCAGCTTAATGGGGAACACTGAAGCTTTCTTT.

Judged by abundance, this clonotype is medium-sized. This sequence joins TRBV12-3 or TRBV12-4 and TRBJ2-4; 8 nucleotides align to TRBD1. This CDR3 has 16 amino acids. With V trimmed by 6 bases and J by 0 bases, 7 bases remained unmatched. The CDR3 reads CASSQDRAVAKNIQYF. The CDR3 DNA reads TGTGCCAGCAGCCAGGACAGGGCGGTAGCCAAAAACATTCAGTACTTC.

This clonotype showed up many times. V and J are TRBV2 and TRBJ2-2; D gene ambiguous. The V end was cut by 3 bases, the J end by 5 bases, with 7 bases between. Germline V gene lookup returns CDR1 SNHLY and CDR2 FYNNEI. This CDR3 comprises 13 residues. The CDR3 DNA reads as TGTGCCAGCAGTGATAGTGGTACCGGGGAGCTGTTTTTT. It translates to CASSDSGTGELFF.

This clonotype was seen repeatedly, ten times or more. The rearrangement uses TRBV7-9 and TRBJ2-1; D possibly matches TRBD1 or TRBD2 (5 bases each). V gave up 5 bases and J gave up 7 bases, with 21 bases separating them. CDR3 length: 16 amino acids. The germline V gene has CDR1 SEHNR and CDR2 FQNEAQ (reference sequence). This chain's CDR3 is CASSPRGAAQGNEQFF. CDR3 coding DNA: TGTGCCAGCAGCCCTAGGGGAGCGGCCCAAGGGAATGAGCAGTTCTTC.

The genes are TRBV6-1 and TRBJ1-5; no clear D. Germline CDR1 reads MNHNS; CDR2 reads SASEGT. There are 13 residues in the CDR3. The V gene lost 10 bases and the J gene lost 2 bases, with 12 bases spanning the gap. CDR3 coding DNA: TGTGCCATTCGCTGGGAGGGCAATCAGCCCCAGCATTTT. It translates to CAIRWEGNQPQHF.

V is TRBV20-1 and J is TRBJ2-3, with a weak D call TRBD2 (6 bases). CDR3 length equals 16 residues. The germline V gene encodes CDR1 DFQATT and CDR2 SNEGSKA (reference sequence). V was shortened by 0 bases and J by 2 bases, with 15 bases between the two germline ends. The CDR3 nucleotides read TGCAGTGCTAGAGATTTTTGGGGAGGAGACACAGATACGCAGTATTTT. Translated: CSARDFWGGDTDTQYF.

This clonotype has a handful of counts. The chain has TRBV6-2 or TRBV6-3 and TRBJ1-5; TRBD1 is a possible D gene (5 bases). The CDR3 is 15 residues long. Per the germline V gene, CDR1 is MNHEY and CDR2 is SVGEGT. Trimming took 0 bases from V and 6 from J, leaving 12 bases between them. The DNA of the CDR3 is TGTGCCAGCAGTTACTCTGGGCGGGGGACTCAGCCCCAGCATTTT. Translating gives CASSYSGRGTQPQHF.

This clonotype was counted ten times or more. J is TRBJ2-7 and V is TRBV7-3; 9 bases line up with TRBD1. This CDR3 has 16 residues. CDR1 is SGHTA and CDR2 is FQGTGA in the germline V gene. Losses at the gene ends were 2 bases for V and 4 bases for J; bases not matched to a gene: 9. The CDR3: CASSLAGGQGFYEQYF. CDR3 nucleotide sequence: TGTGCCAGCAGCTTAGCCGGGGGACAGGGTTTTTACGAGCAGTACTTC.

This clonotype was seen many times. The chain uses TRBV5-1 and TRBJ1-1; unclear D gene. V dropped 0 bases and J dropped 1 base, with 7 bases sitting between them. This CDR3 region has 14 residues. Germline V lookup: CDR1 SGHRS, CDR2 YFSETQ. The CDR3 coding sequence is TGCGCCAGCAGCTTGGGGTCGGGGAACACTGAAGCTTTCTTT. It specifies CASSLGSGNTEAFF.

J is TRBJ2-7 and V is TRBV6-5; TRBD2 might be the D (5 bases). The CDR3 length is 15 residues. Germline CDR1 MNHEY, CDR2 SVGAGI. The ends were cut back, 0 bases at V and 3 bases at J, with 12 bases in the middle. In nucleotides, the CDR3 is TGTGCCAGCAGTTACTCGAGGAGGTCCGACTACGAGCAGTACTTC. This gives the protein CASSYSRRSDYEQYF.

This clonotype was seen only a few times. The chain recombines TRBV12-3 or TRBV12-4 with TRBJ1-3; TRBD1 is a possible D gene (6 bases). V was shortened by 4 bases and J by 0 bases, with 10 bases between the two germline ends. The length of the CDR3 is 15 residues. The DNA of the CDR3 is TGTGCCAGCAGTTATGGGACACTCTCTGGAAACACCATATATTTT. As protein: CASSYGTLSGNTIYF.

The table lists this clonotype with many counts. The chain links TRBV5-1 to TRBJ2-1, with D maybe TRBD2 (6 bases). V lost 3 bases and J 1 base, leaving 8 bases between the germline ends. Per the germline V gene, CDR1 is SGHRS and CDR2 is YFSETQ. CDR3 size: 14 residues. CDR3: CASSSGRSYNEQFF. The CDR3 DNA reads as TGCGCCAGCAGCTCGGGGAGGTCCTACAATGAGCAGTTCTTC.

Ten or more counts support this clonotype. V and J are TRBV20-1 and TRBJ1-2, with TRBD1 matching 9 bases. Germline assignment: CDR1 DFQATT and CDR2 SNEGSKA (reference sequence). CDR3 size: 15 residues. V lost 0 bases to trimming and J lost 4 bases; unmatched junction nucleotides: 6. CDR3 protein: CSARERTGAGYGYTF. CDR3 sequence (DNA): TGCAGTGCTAGAGAACGGACAGGGGCTGGCTATGGCTACACCTTC.

In its sample, this clonotype was seen many times. V and J are TRBV7-6 and TRBJ2-2, with D perhaps given as TRBD1 or TRBD2 (6 bases each). Trimming left V 6 bases short and J 6 bases short, with 17 bases between. CDR1 is SGHVS and CDR2 is FNYEAQ in the germline V gene. The CDR3 is 15 residues long. The CDR3: CASREGGHEAGELFF. The CDR3 coding sequence is TGTGCCAGCAGAGAGGGGGGCCACGAAGCCGGGGAGCTGTTTTTT.

This clonotype was found many times. The chain combines TRBV5-6 with TRBJ1-5; TRBD1 aligns across 9 bases. The V segment lost 5 bases and the J segment 6 bases; nucleotides outside the gene matches: 9. The CDR3 contains 15 residues. Germline loops: CDR1 SGHDT, CDR2 YYEEEE. Written as DNA, the CDR3 is TGTGCCAGCAGTTCGCTACAGGGGGCGCGTCAGCCCCAGCATTTT. It yields the protein CASSSLQGARQPQHF.

This chain uses TRBV19 with TRBJ1-2; no clear D gene. The CDR3 is 12 amino acids. V was clipped by 3 bases and J by 0 bases, with 2 bases between them. Germline-derived CDR1 and CDR2 are LNHDA and SQIVND (reference sequence). CDR3 loop: CASSMANYGYTF. The DNA for the CDR3 is TGTGCCAGTAGTATGGCTAACTATGGCTACACCTTC.

This clonotype has at least ten counts. The chain carries TRBV7-9 and TRBJ2-7, with 11 bases fitting TRBD1. The CDR3 runs to 15 residues. Germline CDR1 reads SEHNR; CDR2 reads FQNEAQ (reference sequence). V shed 5 bases and J 2 bases; nucleotides not matched to a gene: 5. CDR3 DNA sequence: TGTGCCAGCAGCCACGGACAGGGGGCAACCTACGAGCAGTACTTC. It yields the protein CASSHGQGATYEQYF.

This clonotype was recorded many times. The V and J genes are TRBV5-6 and TRBJ2-2; the D call may be TRBD1 or TRBD2 (5 bases each). The V and J ends lost 3 bases and 5 bases respectively, with 8 bases between them. The length of the CDR3 is 13 residues. Germline assignment: CDR1 SGHDT and CDR2 YYEEEE. The CDR3 DNA reads as TGTGCCAGCAGCTGGGACCTGACCGGGGAGCTGTTTTTT. This codes for CASSWDLTGELFF.

This clonotype appeared many times. The V call is TRBV7-9, the J call TRBJ2-3, with TRBD2 identical over 9 bases. The CDR3 is 13 amino acids. Germline CDR1 reads SEHNR; CDR2 reads FQNEAQ (reference sequence). Unmatched junction bases numbered 4, after V lost 9 bases and J lost 3 bases. CDR3 loop: CASLAGPTDTQYF. The DNA for the CDR3 is TGTGCCAGTCTAGCGGGGCCGACAGATACGCAGTATTTT.